What follows are 2 T cell receptor beta chains derived from one specimen sequenced in a study of T cell responses to AZD1222 COVID-19 vaccine. Libraries were prepared by immunoSEQ multiplex PCR; TCRdb keeps only in-frame clonotypes and omits some of them. The top ten hold roughly 4% of the sample, which has about 150,000 clones, approximately 84% seen once. Specimen: peripheral blood, collected on day 0 of AZD1222 vaccination. These receptor sequences come from an adult in good health.

This clone has only a few counts. Other DNA sequences in this specimen translate into the identical CDR3. CDR3 nucleotides: TGTGCCAGCAGTGAACAGGACGGGTATAATTCACCCCTCCACTTT. Protein product: CASSEQDGYNSPLHF. The chain links TRBV6-1 to TRBJ1-6; D uncertain. The CDR3 extends over 15 amino acids. The germline V gene encodes CDR1 MNHNS and CDR2 SASEGT. With 2 bases removed from V and 4 bases from J, the gap between germline ends came to 9 bases.

V gene TRBV6-4 combines with J gene TRBJ1-2; 9 nucleotides line up with TRBD1. The CDR3 has 15 amino acids. Germline V gene sequence: CDR1 MRHNA, CDR2 SNTAGT. Losses at the gene ends were 0 bases for V and 7 bases for J; bases not matched to a gene: 6. The CDR3 loop reads CASSDSGQGESGYTF. The CDR3, as DNA: TGTGCCAGCAGTGACTCGGGACAGGGCGAAAGTGGCTACACCTTC.